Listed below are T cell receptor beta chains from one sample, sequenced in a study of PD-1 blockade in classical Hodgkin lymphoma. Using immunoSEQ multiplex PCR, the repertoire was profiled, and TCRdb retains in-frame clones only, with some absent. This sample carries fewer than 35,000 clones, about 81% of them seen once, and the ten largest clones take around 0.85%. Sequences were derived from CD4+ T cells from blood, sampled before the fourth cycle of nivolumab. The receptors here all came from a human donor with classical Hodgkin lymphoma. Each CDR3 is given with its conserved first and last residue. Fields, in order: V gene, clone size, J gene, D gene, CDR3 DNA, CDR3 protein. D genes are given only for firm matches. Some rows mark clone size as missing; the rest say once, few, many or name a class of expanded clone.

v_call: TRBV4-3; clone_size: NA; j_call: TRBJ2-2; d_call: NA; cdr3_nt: TGCGCCAGCAGCCAAGATTGGAGGGCGTCGGACACCGGGGAGCTGTTTTTT; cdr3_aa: CASSQDWRASDTGELFF
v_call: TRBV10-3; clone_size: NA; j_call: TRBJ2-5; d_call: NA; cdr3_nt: TGTGCCATCAGTGATTCCACGACAGCTCTAGAGACCCAGTACTTC; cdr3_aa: CAISDSTTALETQYF
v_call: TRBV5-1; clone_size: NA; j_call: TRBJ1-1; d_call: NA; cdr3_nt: TGCGCCAGCAGCCCTAGGACGGGGGACACTGAAGCTTTCTTT; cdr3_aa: CASSPRTGDTEAFF
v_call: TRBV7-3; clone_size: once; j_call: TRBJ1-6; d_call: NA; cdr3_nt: TGTGCCAGCAGCTCCCGAGCCGGTGAGAGGCCTTTGACTCGCTCCTATAATTCACCCCTCCACTTT; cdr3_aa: CASSSRAGERPLTRSYNSPLHF
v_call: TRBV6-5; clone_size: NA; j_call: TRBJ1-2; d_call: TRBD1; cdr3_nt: TGTGCCAGCAGTGGACAGGGAGTAAATGGCTACACCTTC; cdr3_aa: CASSGQGVNGYTF
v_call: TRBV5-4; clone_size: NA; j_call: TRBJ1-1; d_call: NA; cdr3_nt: TGTGCCAGCAGCCCTGAAAGGGGAGTTGGCACTGAAGCTTTCTTT; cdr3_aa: CASSPERGVGTEAFF
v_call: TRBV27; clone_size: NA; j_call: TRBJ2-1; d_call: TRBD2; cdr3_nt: TGTGCCAGCGGGACTAGCGGGGGGGCTAATGAGCAGTTCTTC; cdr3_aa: CASGTSGGANEQFF
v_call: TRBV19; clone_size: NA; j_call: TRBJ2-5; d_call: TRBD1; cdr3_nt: TGTGCCAGTAGTACTGGGACAGGGCAAGAGACCCAGTACTTC; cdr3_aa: CASSTGTGQETQYF
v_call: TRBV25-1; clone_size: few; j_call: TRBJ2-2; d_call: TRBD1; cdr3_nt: TGTGCCAGCAGTGTTGGGACAGGGTACGCCGGGGAGCTGTTTTTT; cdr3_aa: CASSVGTGYAGELFF
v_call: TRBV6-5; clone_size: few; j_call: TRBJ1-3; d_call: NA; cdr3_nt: TGTGCCAGCAGCTTGGACAGCCGCTCTGGAAACACCATATATTTT; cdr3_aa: CASSLDSRSGNTIYF
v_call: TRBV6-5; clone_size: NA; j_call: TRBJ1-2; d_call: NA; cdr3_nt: TGTGCCAGCAGTTACTTACGGGGACACTATGGCTACACCTTC; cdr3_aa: CASSYLRGHYGYTF
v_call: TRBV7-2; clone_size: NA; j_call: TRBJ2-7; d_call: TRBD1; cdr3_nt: TGTGCCAGCAGCTTCCCGGACAGGGCGGACGAGCAGTACTTC; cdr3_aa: CASSFPDRADEQYF
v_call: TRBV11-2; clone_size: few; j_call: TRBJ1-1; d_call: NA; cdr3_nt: TGTGCCAGCAGCCACAGAAACATGAACACTGAAGCTTTCTTT; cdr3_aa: CASSHRNMNTEAFF
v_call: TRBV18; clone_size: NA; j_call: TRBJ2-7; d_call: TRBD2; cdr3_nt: TGTGCCAGCTCACCCCCGGCGGGAGGGGGATACGAGCAGTACTTC; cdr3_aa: CASSPPAGGGYEQYF
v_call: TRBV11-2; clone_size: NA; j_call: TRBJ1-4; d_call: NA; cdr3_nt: TGTGCCAGCAGCTTAGGCCAGGGAGCTACTAATGAAAAACTGTTTTTT; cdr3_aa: CASSLGQGATNEKLFF
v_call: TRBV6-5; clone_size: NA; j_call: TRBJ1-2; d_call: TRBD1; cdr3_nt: TGTGCCAGCAGTTACCAGGACAGGGGGTATGGCTACACCTTC; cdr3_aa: CASSYQDRGYGYTF
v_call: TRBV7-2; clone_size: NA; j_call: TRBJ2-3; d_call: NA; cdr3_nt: TGTGCCAGCAGCTTAGTGAACGGAATCACAGATACGCAGTATTTT; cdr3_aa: CASSLVNGITDTQYF
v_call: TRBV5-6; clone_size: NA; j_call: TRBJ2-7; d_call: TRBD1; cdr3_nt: TGTGCCAGCAGCAATACAGGGGGAGGAGGCGAGCAGTACTTC; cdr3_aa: CASSNTGGGGEQYF
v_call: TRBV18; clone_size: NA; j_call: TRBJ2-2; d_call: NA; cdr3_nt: TGTGCCAGCTCACGTGATTCTGCGAACACCGGGGAGCTGTTTTTT; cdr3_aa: CASSRDSANTGELFF
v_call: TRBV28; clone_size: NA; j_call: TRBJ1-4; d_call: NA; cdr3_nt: TGTGCCAGCAGTTTCTACCAGGGCTCTGAAAAACTGTTTTTT; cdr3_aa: CASSFYQGSEKLFF
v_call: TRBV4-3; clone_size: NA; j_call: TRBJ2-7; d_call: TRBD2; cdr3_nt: TGCGCCAGCAGTCTCACGGGGGGGACCTACGAGCAGTACTTC; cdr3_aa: CASSLTGGTYEQYF
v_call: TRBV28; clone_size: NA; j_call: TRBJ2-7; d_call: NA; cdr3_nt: TGTGCCAGCAGTGAGCCCCAGGGGCACTACGAGCAGTACTTC; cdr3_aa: CASSEPQGHYEQYF
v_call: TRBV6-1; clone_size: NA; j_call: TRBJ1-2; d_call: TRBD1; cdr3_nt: TGTGCCAGCGGCGGGGCGAGGGACAGGGAAAGTGGCTACACCTTC; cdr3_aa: CASGGARDRESGYTF
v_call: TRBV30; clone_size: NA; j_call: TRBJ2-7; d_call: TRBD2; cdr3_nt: TGTGCCTGGAGGTCTAGCGGGGGCGCCTACGAGCAGTACTTC; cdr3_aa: CAWRSSGGAYEQYF
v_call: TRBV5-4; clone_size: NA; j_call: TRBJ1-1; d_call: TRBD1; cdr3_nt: TGTGCCAGCTTCAGGGGGCTCGGGACTGAAGCTTTCTTT; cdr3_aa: CASFRGLGTEAFF
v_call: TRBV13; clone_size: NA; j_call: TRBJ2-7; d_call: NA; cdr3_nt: TGTGCCAGCAGCCCATTCGAGGGGACTCCCGATCACGAGCAGTACTTC; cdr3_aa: CASSPFEGTPDHEQYF
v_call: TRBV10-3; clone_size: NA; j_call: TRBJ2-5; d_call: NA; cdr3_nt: TGTGCCATCAGTGAACAGGCTCAAGAGACCCAGTACTTC; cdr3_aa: CAISEQAQETQYF
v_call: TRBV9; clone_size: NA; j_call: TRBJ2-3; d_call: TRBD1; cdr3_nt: TGTGCCAGCAGCCCCTCCAGGACAGGGGGCAACTCGGAACAGTATTTT; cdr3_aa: CASSPSRTGGNSEQYF
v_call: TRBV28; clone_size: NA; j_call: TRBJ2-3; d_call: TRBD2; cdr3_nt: TGTGCCAGCAGTCCTTTAGTAGCGGGGGGGTCAAAGGCGCAGTATTTT; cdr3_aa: CASSPLVAGGSKAQYF
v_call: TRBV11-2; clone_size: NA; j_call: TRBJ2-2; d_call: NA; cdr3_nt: TGTGCCAGCAGCCTGACTCGGAACACCGGGGAGCTGTTTTTT; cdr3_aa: CASSLTRNTGELFF
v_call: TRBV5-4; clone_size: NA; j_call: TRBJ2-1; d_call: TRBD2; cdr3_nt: TGTGCCAGCAGCTTGGGGACTAGCGGATCCTACAATGAGCAGTTCTTC; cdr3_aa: CASSLGTSGSYNEQFF
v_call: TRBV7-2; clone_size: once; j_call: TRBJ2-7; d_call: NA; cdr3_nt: TGTGCCAGCAGCTTTGGTCTCTACGAGCAGTACTTC; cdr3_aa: CASSFGLYEQYF
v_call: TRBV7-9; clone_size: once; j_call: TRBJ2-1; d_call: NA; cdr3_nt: TGTGCCAGCAGCCTAGACGAAAATGAGCAGTTCTTC; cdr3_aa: CASSLDENEQFF
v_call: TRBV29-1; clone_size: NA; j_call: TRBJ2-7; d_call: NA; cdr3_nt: TGCAGCGTAGGACCCGGGACCAATATCTACGAGCAGTACTTC; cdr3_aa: CSVGPGTNIYEQYF
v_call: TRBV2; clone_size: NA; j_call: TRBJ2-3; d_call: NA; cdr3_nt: TGTGCCAGCAGTGGCGGGCCAAGAGGGGATACGCAGTATTTT; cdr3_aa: CASSGGPRGDTQYF
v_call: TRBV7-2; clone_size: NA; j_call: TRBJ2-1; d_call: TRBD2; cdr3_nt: TGTGCCAGCAGCCCCGGACTAGATCACAATGAGCAGTTCTTC; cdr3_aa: CASSPGLDHNEQFF
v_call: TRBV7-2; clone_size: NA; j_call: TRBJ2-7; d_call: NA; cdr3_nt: TGTGCCAGCAGCCCACCAGGGACCCCCCGCGAGCAGTACTTC; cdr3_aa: CASSPPGTPREQYF
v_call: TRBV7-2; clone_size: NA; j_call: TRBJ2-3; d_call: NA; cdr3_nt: TGTGCCAGCAACCGGGACCGTTACACAGATACGCAGTATTTT; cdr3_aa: CASNRDRYTDTQYF
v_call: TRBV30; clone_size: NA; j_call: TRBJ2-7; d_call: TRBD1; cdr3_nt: TGTGCCTGGAGGGGGGACAGTCCCACCTACGAGCAGTACTTC; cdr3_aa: CAWRGDSPTYEQYF
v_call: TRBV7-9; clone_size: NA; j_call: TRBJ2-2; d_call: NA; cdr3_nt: TGTGCCAGCAGCTTAAGGTGGGGCGGGAACACCGGGGAGCTGTTTTTT; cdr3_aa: CASSLRWGGNTGELFF
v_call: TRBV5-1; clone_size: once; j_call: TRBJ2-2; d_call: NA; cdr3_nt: TGCGCCAGCAGCCGTCCGGGCACCGGGGAGCTGTTTTTT; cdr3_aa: CASSRPGTGELFF
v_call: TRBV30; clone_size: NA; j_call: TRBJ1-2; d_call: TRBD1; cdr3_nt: TGTGCCTGGATCAGACAGGGGCTAAACTATGGCTACACCTTC; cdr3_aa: CAWIRQGLNYGYTF
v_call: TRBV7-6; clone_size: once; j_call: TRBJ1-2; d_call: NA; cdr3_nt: TGTGCCAGCAGCTCAGGAGGGATAAGTACTCCCCTTTATGGCTACACCTTC; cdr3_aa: CASSSGGISTPLYGYTF
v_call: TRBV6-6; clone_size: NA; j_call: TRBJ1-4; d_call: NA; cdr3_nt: TGTGCCAGCAGTTACTCAGGCCTCACTAATGAAAAACTGTTTTTT; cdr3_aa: CASSYSGLTNEKLFF
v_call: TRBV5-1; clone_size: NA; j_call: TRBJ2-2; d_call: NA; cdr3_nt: TGCGCCAGCAGCCTCTACCAGGACACCGGGGAGCTGTTTTTT; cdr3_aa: CASSLYQDTGELFF
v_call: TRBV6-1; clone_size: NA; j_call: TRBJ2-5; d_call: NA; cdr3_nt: TGTGCCAGCAGTGCTATGGAAGAGACCCAGTACTTC; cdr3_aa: CASSAMEETQYF
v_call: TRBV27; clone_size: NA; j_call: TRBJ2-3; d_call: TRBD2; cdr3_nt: TGTGCCAGCAGTTTATTTATAGCGGGGGGGTTCACAGATACGCAGTATTTT; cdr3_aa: CASSLFIAGGFTDTQYF
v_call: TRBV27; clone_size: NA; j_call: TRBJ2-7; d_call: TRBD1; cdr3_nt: TGTGCCAGCAGCCTCCAGGGGGATCCCTACGAGCAGTACTTC; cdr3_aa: CASSLQGDPYEQYF
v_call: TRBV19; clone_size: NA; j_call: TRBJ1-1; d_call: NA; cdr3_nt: TGTGCCAGTGGCAGGAGCATAAACACTGAAGCTTTCTTT; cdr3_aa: CASGRSINTEAFF
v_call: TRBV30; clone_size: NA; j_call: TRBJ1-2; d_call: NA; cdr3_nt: TGTGCCTGGACTTGGGGCGCGGACTATGGCTACACCTTC; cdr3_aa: CAWTWGADYGYTF
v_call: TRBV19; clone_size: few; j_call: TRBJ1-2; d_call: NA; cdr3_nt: TGTGCCAGTAGTATAGGTGGGTCCGCAAACTATGGCTACACCTTC; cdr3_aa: CASSIGGSANYGYTF